Listed below are T cell receptor beta chains from one sample, sequenced in a study of blood T cell repertoires in COVID-19. Profiled with immunoSEQ multiplex PCR; TCRdb holds only in-frame clones, not every one. The table records nearly 300,000 clones, 89% of them present only once. The specimen was PBMCs or T cells enriched from blood (not recorded which). The source is a woman aged 50 to 65 who had been exposed to COVID-19. Both conserved end residues are trimmed from each CDR3. The order of the fields is clone size, V gene, J gene, CDR3 protein. Clone size is shown for a subset of rows, as once, few, many or a class of expanded clone.

>once|TRBV30|TRBJ1-6
AWVDRGRNNSPLH
>NA|TRBV6-5|TRBJ1-4
ASRIGTAPNEKLF
>few|TRBV11-3|TRBJ2-7
ASSQGLLGEQY
>NA|TRBV4-1|TRBJ2-6
ASSQNRDRESGANVLT
>few|TRBV5-8|TRBJ2-1
ASSTAVSSGGPLFNEQF
>NA|TRBV6-5|TRBJ2-5
ASSYGTGLGGETQY
>NA|TRBV18|TRBJ1-6
ASSPRPGGGSPLH
>NA|TRBV6-1|TRBJ1-2
ASSENDLGQGANYGYT
>NA|TRBV11-1|TRBJ2-7
ASSFDRSSYEQY
>NA|TRBV28|TRBJ1-5
ASSPTLTGLNQPQH
>NA|TRBV28|TRBJ2-5
AAFGGGGLETQY
>NA|TRBV6-5|TRBJ1-1
ASRDRDRPNTEAF
>NA|TRBV21-1|TRBJ2-3
ASSNRSQPDPKRDCRGATDTQY
>NA|TRBV7-2|TRBJ2-7
ASSTRQRSYEQY
>NA|TRBV25-1|TRBJ1-2
ASSEYQGLGGYGYT
>NA|TRBV5-1|TRBJ1-1
ASSLGGGRTEAF
>NA|TRBV3-1/TRBV3-2|TRBJ1-4
ASSPGASEKLF
>few|TRBV4-1|TRBJ2-7
ASSQDLGRSNEQY
>NA|TRBV5-4|TRBJ1-1
ASSLWGTGATEAF
>NA|TRBV2|TRBJ1-6
ASSGQGVSPLH
>NA|TRBV7-2|TRBJ2-2
ASSPLTSGAGELF
>NA|TRBV11-1|TRBJ2-7
ASSLAGMSGTSSHYEQY
>once|TRBV5-6|TRBJ1-5
ASSLAQGGGQPQH
>NA|TRBV20-1|TRBJ1-2
SARRGHIYT
>NA|TRBV18|TRBJ1-3
ASSPGQIRSGNTIY
>NA|TRBV19|TRBJ2-7
ASSIAQGYEQY
>NA|TRBV7-8|TRBJ2-5
ASSLASRLAGGTETQY
>NA|TRBV4-1|TRBJ2-2
ASSPRMNRGGGELF
>NA|TRBV28|TRBJ1-1
ASISLTEAF
>NA|TRBV2|TRBJ1-5
ASKPDRASQPQH
>NA|TRBV19|TRBJ1-1
ASGQGTEAF
>NA|TRBV9|TRBJ2-5
ASSVGPSGGEETQY
>NA|TRBV3-1/TRBV3-2|TRBJ2-2
ASSQAGIKNTGELF
>NA|TRBV28|TRBJ1-3
ASSAGGNSANTIY
>NA|TRBV30|TRBJ2-1
AWSSGSSYNEQF
>few|TRBV5-4|TRBJ2-2
ASSLDQGNTGELF
>NA|TRBV5-4|TRBJ1-2
ASSSNRGSYGYT
>NA|TRBV19|TRBJ1-2
ASSPRDRGRQVGGYT
>once|TRBV3-1/TRBV3-2|TRBJ2-7
ASSQETGQFYEQY
>NA|TRBV15|TRBJ2-6
ATSRGLRFGANVLT